Below, one TCR beta chain is given with its context. What it binds is not known. The sample comes from a study of PD-1 blockade in classical Hodgkin lymphoma. Study-level background: Every 2 weeks, patients got 3 mg/kg intravenous nivolumab.

General observations from the study: Individuals initiating nivolumab under 1 year after ASCT were excluded.

CDR3 length equals 11 residues. Looked up from germline, CDR1 is SGHTS and CDR2 is YDEGEE. V gave up 6 bases and J gave up 6 bases, with 7 bases separating them. The data were produced by immunoSEQ multiplex PCR, yet TCRdb's version contains in-frame clones alone and is incomplete. The data hold 43,000 or so clones, with roughly 73% observed a single time. Every patient experienced relapse after autologous stem cell transplantation, and brentuximab vedotin exposure varied. The starting material was peripheral blood mononuclear cells (PBMCs), obtained at baseline. This sequence originates from a human donor with classical Hodgkin lymphoma. V and J are TRBV5-8 and TRBJ2-1; D is uncertain. For the CDR3, the DNA is TGTGCCAGCACCGGGTTCAATGAGCAGTTCTTC. This sequence encodes CASTGFNEQFF.